A single sample is the source of the 11 T cell receptor beta chains below, sequenced in a study of PD-1 blockade in classical Hodgkin lymphoma. Brentuximab vedotin exposure varied among the patients, all of whom had relapsed after autologous stem cell transplantation. Here immunoSEQ multiplex PCR was the method, and the copy in TCRdb shows in-frame clones only, minus some. The repertoire holds about 26,000 clones, with around two thirds as singletons. Sequencing was performed on peripheral blood mononuclear cells (PBMCs), taken before the second cycle of nivolumab. The receptors were gathered from a human donor with classical Hodgkin lymphoma.

The chain employs TRBV19 and TRBJ1-2, with TRBD1 identical over 7 bases. Germline loops: CDR1 LNHDA, CDR2 SQIVND (reference sequence). The CDR3 has 15 residues. With 8 bases clipped from V and 4 bases from J, the junction kept 13 bases outside the gene matches. The CDR3 nucleotides are TGTGCCAGTCAATTATCAGGGGGTCGCTTCTATGGCTACACCTTC. It yields the protein CASQLSGGRFYGYTF.

This clone was seen just once. The chain uses TRBV10-3 and TRBJ1-5; tentatively, D is TRBD1 (6 bases). Germline CDR1 reads ENHRY; CDR2 reads SYGVKD. The CDR3 runs to 14 residues. Trimming left V 5 bases short and J 5 bases short, with 13 bases between. CDR3 loop: CAISSGGLDQPQHF. CDR3 DNA: TGTGCCATCAGTTCGGGGGGGCTTGATCAGCCCCAGCATTTT.

This rearrangement joins TRBV7-6 to TRBJ2-7; perhaps TRBD1 as D (6 bases). Trimming stripped 5 bases from V and 1 base from J, with 9 bases between. Germline assignment: CDR1 SGHVS and CDR2 FNYEAQ. The CDR3 consists of 13 residues. For the CDR3, the DNA is TGTGCCAGCAGCCAAGACAGGTCCTACGAGCAGTACTTC. This encodes CASSQDRSYEQYF.

This clone appeared a few times. This chain uses TRBV11-3 with TRBJ2-1, with 9 bases aligning to TRBD2. The V and J ends lost 5 bases and 6 bases, in that order; junction bases with no gene match: 5. CDR3 size: 14 residues. The V gene's germline CDR1 is SGHNT and CDR2 YENEEA. The CDR3 nucleotides read TGTGCCAGCAGCCCCGGGACTAGCTTCAATGAGCAGTTCTTC. This translates into CASSPGTSFNEQFF.

V is TRBV5-4 and J is TRBJ2-3, with 14 positions matching TRBD2. The CDR3 spans 17 residues. Germline loops: CDR1 SGHNT, CDR2 YYREEE (reference sequence). V lost 3 bases to trimming and J lost 1 base; unmatched junction nucleotides: 4. Written as DNA, the CDR3 is TGTGCCAGCAGCTCGGGACTAGCGGGAGTCGGCACAGATACGCAGTATTTT. It is translated as CASSSGLAGVGTDTQYF.

The table lists this clone with a few counts. The V call is TRBV6-5, the J call TRBJ1-5; unclear D gene. Germline V gene sequence: CDR1 MNHEY, CDR2 SVGAGI. This CDR3 has 13 residues. V was trimmed by 7 bases and J by 3 bases, leaving 10 bases between them. DNA for the CDR3: TGTGCCAGCACAGCCCGGCTCAATCAGCCCCAGCATTTT. It encodes CASTARLNQPQHF.

This clone was observed a handful of times. The chain employs TRBV2 and TRBJ2-5, with D hard to call. CDR3 length equals 16 residues. The V end lost 0 bases, the J end lost 5 bases, and 16 bases lay between the germline ends. CDR1 is SNHLY, CDR2 FYNNEI, per germline. The CDR3 coding sequence is TGTGCCAGCAGTGAAGCGCTGCGGCAGGCGGACGAGACCCAGTACTTC. Protein: CASSEALRQADETQYF.

This clone occurred a few times. V and J are TRBV5-1 and TRBJ2-7, with 15 nucleotides matching TRBD2. Per the germline V gene, CDR1 is SGHRS and CDR2 is YFSETQ. The CDR3 has 17 amino acids. Trimming cost V 2 bases and J 4 bases; bases outside gene matches: 7. In DNA, the CDR3 is TGCGCCAGCAGCTTAGGGACTAGCGGGGGGCCCGTGTACGAGCAGTACTTC. Its protein product is CASSLGTSGGPVYEQYF.

The chain has TRBV5-4 and TRBJ2-3; D uncertain. V was pared by 2 bases and J by 2 bases, with 9 bases between. The CDR3 is 14 residues long. Germline values: CDR1 SGHNT, CDR2 YYREEE (reference sequence). In DNA, the CDR3 is TGTGCCAGCAGCTTAGGTCGGCCCACAGATACGCAGTATTTT. It specifies CASSLGRPTDTQYF.

Here the CDR3 reads CASSIAGQFEQYF. The CDR3, as DNA: TGTGCCAGTAGTATAGCGGGACAATTCGAGCAGTACTTC. The rearrangement uses TRBV19 and TRBJ2-7; D might be TRBD1 (6 bases). V gave up 1 base and J gave up 6 bases, with 10 bases separating them. The CDR3 is 13 amino acids. The V gene's germline CDR1 is LNHDA and CDR2 SQIVND (reference sequence).

This rearrangement joins TRBV7-9 to TRBJ2-3; D may be TRBD2 (6 bases). The germline CDR1 and CDR2 sequences are SEHNR and FQNEAQ (reference sequence). This CDR3 is 16 amino acids long. With 5 bases removed from V and 2 bases from J, the gap between germline ends came to 17 bases. CDR3 residues: CASSLMGRGSTDTQYF. The CDR3 DNA reads as TGTGCCAGCAGCCTAATGGGTCGGGGGTCCACAGATACGCAGTATTTT.